The text below deals with one T cell receptor beta chain. Its recognized antigen is unknown. A read error may explain this, as a much larger clone is one base away. The iRepertoire nested amplicon-rescue multiplex PCR (arm-PCR) platform was used to amplify TCR alpha and beta CDR3 regions from RNA. For one-step reverse transcription and amplification, roughly 95-450 ng of tissue mRNA or PBMC total RNA was used as input. Following bead purification, Illumina adapters were added by a secondary multiplex PCR, and libraries between 200 and 400 bp were gel-purified. The libraries contained internal 6-nucleotide barcodes that were used for demultiplexing. The libraries were sequenced on an Illumina MiSeq using 2x220 or 2x250 nucleotide paired-end reads. Per the source publication's procedure: Paired reads were merged using FLASH 1.2.11 and aligned with BWA-MEM to the GRCh37 human genome, and TRA and TRB reads were then extracted. V and J assignment used an IMGT-derived reference of cassette sequences and CDR3 motifs that included pseudogenes. Reads were translated in three frames, and productive CDR3s were defined as those with a C...FGXG motif and no stop codons. A clonotype was defined as a unique combination of a V-J cassette pair and a CDR3 amino acid sequence. Filtering of reads was based on Hamming distance, with the threshold set by the sequence error rate of each sample in mapped regions. TCRdb redid the processing of the public reads, applying fastp at Q25 and MiXCR, and retained in-frame beta chains. For every CDR3 protein sequence, its rows merge into one entry that carries the most common genes and DNA. The V and J calls here are based on TCRdb, not the publication. Within this sample are approximately 400,000 distinct CDR3 sequences, with 35% to 45% of them counted one time only. In total, the top ten clones hold about 11% of the sample.

Immediately after resection, surgical brain or tumor specimens were cryofrozen in liquid nitrogen, and peripheral blood cells were collected at the same time. These data come from a study of glioma-infiltrating T cells (dated by TCRdb to 2016 to 2017). Regarding the complete study: Low-grade gliomas were represented by WHO grade II oligodendrogliomas or astrocytomas, and glioblastomas were represented by WHO grade IV tumors that were sampled at initial rather than recurrent diagnosis. Glioma patients received dexamethasone for six or fewer days before surgery. The sequencing target for blood libraries was roughly 4.5- to 11-fold coverage of some 1 million peripheral T cells. Sequencing of TCR alpha- and beta-chain repertoires was performed on glioma tissue, on non-neoplastic brain tissue, and on matched peripheral blood mononuclear cells. Each tissue-infiltrating repertoire was compared with the same patient's peripheral blood repertoire to measure divergence between tissue and blood T-cell populations. Three low-grade glioma patients, seven to nine primary glioblastoma patients, and three non-glioma patients who contributed non-neoplastic brain tissue made up the paired cohort.

What the work shows at the level of the full study, not this receptor alone: In non-neoplastic patients, VJ-independent divergence between tissue and blood fell below expectation, whereas in all gliomas, and especially in low-grade gliomas, the divergence rose above expectation. Patients with low tissue-blood divergence were marked by a signature set of shared blood CDR3 motifs, and this signature set was depleted in highly divergent patients. Very few CDR3 sequences were found to be shared between tissue and blood, and this scarcity was attributed to high CDR3 diversity and limited sampling. Group comparisons were based on small numbers of patients: three non-neoplastic, three low-grade glioma and eight glioblastoma patients.

Inclusive of the bounding cysteine and phenylalanine, the CDR3 is 14 residues long. Just the 42-base CDR3 DNA is kept, in frame starting at base 1. Sequences MNHEY (CDR1) and SMNVEV (CDR2) are obtained from the germline V gene (reference sequence). The V and J ends are trimmed by 7 bases and 2 bases, leaving 14 bases between them. The material sequenced was glioma tissue, nonneoplastic brain tissue, or PBMCs (not recorded which). This TCR was recovered from a human donor with low-grade glioma or glioblastoma, undergoing nonglioma brain surgery, or in good health (not recorded which). This sequence uses TRBV27 and TRBJ1-2; possibly the D gene is TRBD1, per 5 matching bases. Here the CDR3 is given as CASIFRAGNYGYTF. The DNA reads as follows: TGTGCCAGCATTTTCAGGGCAGGGAACTATGGCTACACCTTC.